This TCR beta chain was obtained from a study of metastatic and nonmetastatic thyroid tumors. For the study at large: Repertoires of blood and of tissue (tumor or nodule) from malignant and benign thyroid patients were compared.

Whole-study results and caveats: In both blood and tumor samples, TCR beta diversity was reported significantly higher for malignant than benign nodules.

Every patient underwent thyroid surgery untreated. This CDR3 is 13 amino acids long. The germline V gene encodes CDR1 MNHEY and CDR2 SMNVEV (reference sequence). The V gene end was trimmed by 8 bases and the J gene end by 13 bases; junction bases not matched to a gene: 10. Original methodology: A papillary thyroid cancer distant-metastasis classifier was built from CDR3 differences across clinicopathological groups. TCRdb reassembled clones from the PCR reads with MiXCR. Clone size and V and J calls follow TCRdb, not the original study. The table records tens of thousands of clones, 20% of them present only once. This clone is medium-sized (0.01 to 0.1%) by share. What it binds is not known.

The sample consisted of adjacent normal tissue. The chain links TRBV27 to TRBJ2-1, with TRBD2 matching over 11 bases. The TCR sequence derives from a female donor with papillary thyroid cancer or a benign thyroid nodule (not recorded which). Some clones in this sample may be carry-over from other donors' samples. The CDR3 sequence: CASSWEGTSGQFF. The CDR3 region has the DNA TGTGCCAGCTCCTGGGAAGGGACTAGCGGCCAGTTCTTC.